Each of the 16 T cell receptor beta chains below was sequenced from the same sample in a study of blood T cells in healthy people across ages. The authors ran a second PCR of about 6 to 11 cycles using a sample-barcoded 5' primer and a J-beta primer mix. MiXCR was run by TCRdb on the 5' RACE reads, yielding one entry per CDR3 protein. Found here are fewer than 2,000,000 distinct CDR3 sequences, 39% of them singletons; the top ten hold under 30%. Sequencing was done on a sample of blood. The receptors originated from a human donor in good health.

This clonotype was counted at least ten times. The chain is built from TRBV29-1 and TRBJ2-7; D may be TRBD2 (6 bases). CDR1 and CDR2 (germline): SQVTM, ANQGSEA. Trimming took 6 bases from V and 4 from J, leaving 16 bases between them. There are 13 residues in the CDR3. CDR3 protein: CSVGKGLKYEQYF. The CDR3 DNA is TGCAGCGTGGGGAAGGGACTTAAATACGAGCAGTACTTC.

This clonotype was detected a few times. One end of the junction varies from germline; a read error may be responsible. This chain uses TRBV5-1 with TRBJ1-1, with TRBD1 as a possible D gene (6 bases). Germline V gene lookup returns CDR1 SGHRS and CDR2 YFSETQ. The CDR3 extends over 15 amino acids. The CDR3 sequence is CAGSLGGSLNTEAFF. CDR3 nucleotide sequence: TGCGCCGGCAGCTTGGGGGGCAGCTTGAACACTGAAGCTTTCTTT.

The chain links TRBV6-1 to TRBJ2-5, with 10 bases lining up with TRBD2. Germline V gene lookup returns CDR1 MNHNS and CDR2 SASEGT. The CDR3 runs to 15 residues. Losses at the gene ends were 7 bases for V and 5 bases for J; bases not matched to a gene: 10. CDR3 loop: CASMVTSGWGETQYF. In DNA form, the CDR3 reads TGTGCCAGCATGGTGACTAGCGGGTGGGGTGAGACCCAGTACTTC.

This chain uses TRBV12-5 with TRBJ1-3; D call uncertain. V was pared by 4 bases and J by 2 bases, with 18 bases between. Germline V gives CDR1 LGHNT, CDR2 FRNRAP. This CDR3 is 17 amino acids long. CDR3 DNA sequence: TGTGCTAGTGGTTCATTGCTAGGCGCCAACACTGGAAACACCATATATTTT. This sequence encodes CASGSLLGANTGNTIYF.

The J gene is TRBJ1-6, the V gene TRBV18, with 7 nucleotides matching TRBD1. CDR1 KGHSH and CDR2 LQKENI come from the germline V gene. V shed 4 bases, J shed 7 bases, and the junction held 7 bases outside the gene matches. The CDR3 runs to 15 residues. Written as DNA, the CDR3 is TGTGCCAGCTCACGAGGACAGGTTCAAAATTCACCCCTCCACTTT. It codes for CASSRGQVQNSPLHF. The full variable domain, rest sourced from reference TRBV18 and TRBJ1-6, is NAGVMQNPRHLVRRRGQEARLRCSPMKGHSHVYWYRQLPEEGLKFMVYLQKENIIDESGMPKERFSAEFPKEGPSILRIQQVVRGDSAAYFCASSRGQVQNSPLHFGNGTRLTVT.

The V gene is TRBV28, the J gene TRBJ2-5; the D gene is possibly TRBD2 (6 bases). The DNA end lines up better with TRBJ2-7; the J call may be wrong. Germline lookup yields CDR1 MDHEN and CDR2 SYDVKM. CDR3 length: 16 amino acids. CDR3 sequence (DNA): TGTGCCAGCAGTTTAGGGGAGGTTATCGATTTCTACGAGCAGTACTTC. Translating it yields CASSLGEVIDFYEQYF.

The chain has TRBV3-1 and TRBJ1-1; no reliable D call. Germline V gene data show CDR1 as LGHDT and CDR2 as YNNKEL (reference sequence). V gave up 4 bases and J gave up 5 bases, with 11 bases separating them. The CDR3 is 13 amino acids. CDR3 sequence: CASSPYLGTEAFF. Here the CDR3 DNA reads TGTGCCAGCAGCCCCTACCTTGGAACTGAAGCTTTCTTT.

This chain joins TRBV2 and TRBJ2-7, with D hard to call. The end of the DNA aligns better with TRBJ2-5, so the J call may be wrong. Germline loops: CDR1 SNHLY, CDR2 FYNNEI. The CDR3 sequence is 13 residues long. DNA for the CDR3: TGTGCCAGCAGTGTCCCAGAGAAAGAGACCCAGTACTTC. As protein: CASSVPEKETQYF.

This clonotype was seen a few times. The chain couples TRBV9 to TRBJ2-3, with no clear D. Germline-derived CDR1 and CDR2 are SGDLS and YYNGEE. The CDR3 has 13 residues. Trimming cost V 4 bases and J 2 bases, with 8 bases left between them. This chain's CDR3 is CASSFQDTDTQYF. In nucleotides, the CDR3 is TGTGCCAGCAGCTTCCAGGACACAGATACGCAGTATTTT.

This clonotype has only a few counts. The chain combines TRBV11-2 with TRBJ2-7; D possibly corresponds to TRBD2 (6 bases). CDR1 SGHAT and CDR2 FQNNGV come from the germline V gene. The CDR3 covers 13 residues. The V gene lost 5 bases and the J gene lost 8 bases, with 16 bases spanning the gap. The CDR3 loop is CASSIGGKQKQYF. Written as DNA, the CDR3 is TGTGCCAGCAGCATAGGAGGGAAGCAGAAGCAGTACTTC. Complete variable domain (other parts from reference TRBV11-2 and TRBJ2-7): EAGVAQSPRYKIIEKRQSVAFWCNPISGHATLYWYQQILGQGPKLLIQFQNNGVVDDSQLPKDRFSAERLKGVDSTLKIQPAKLEDSAVYLCASSIGGKQKQYFGPGTRLTVT.

The rearrangement joins TRBV2 to TRBJ2-1, with TRBD2 identical over 8 bases. V shed 6 bases and J 6 bases; nucleotides not matched to a gene: 10. The CDR3 totals 15 residues. Germline V CDR1 and CDR2: SNHLY, FYNNEI. CDR3 in DNA: TGTGCCAGCAGGGAGGGCGGGGGGACGTGCAATGAGCAGTTCTTC. It codes for CASREGGGTCNEQFF. Drawing the rest from reference TRBV2 and TRBJ2-1, the complete variable domain is EPEVTQTPSHQVTQMGQEVILRCVPISNHLYFYWYRQILGQKVEFLVSFYNNEISEKSEIFDDQFSVERPDGSNFTLKIRSTKLEDSAMYFCASREGGGTCNEQFFGPGTRLTVL.

This clonotype was found a few times. The rearrangement joins TRBV7-2 to TRBJ2-1; 10 positions match TRBD2. The CDR3 is made up of 15 amino acids. J lost 3 bases, V lost 7 bases, and 6 bases had no gene match. Germline assignment: CDR1 SGHTA and CDR2 FQGNSA. DNA for the CDR3: TGTGCCAGCAAGCCTAGCGGGGGAAGCTACAATGAGCAGTTCTTC. It codes for CASKPSGGSYNEQFF.

This clonotype was found a few times. The chain carries TRBV12-5 and TRBJ2-1, with 7 bases identical to TRBD2. V lost 2 bases, J lost 10 bases, and 11 bases stayed unmatched. The CDR3 runs to 15 residues. Germline V gene sequence: CDR1 LGHNT, CDR2 FRNRAP. CDR3 protein: CASGLPSGVAWEQFF. The CDR3 nucleotides are TGTGCTAGTGGTTTGCCAAGCGGGGTGGCTTGGGAGCAGTTCTTC.

V gene TRBV6-1 combines with J gene TRBJ2-1; 11 bases fit TRBD2. CDR3 length: 18 residues. The germline V gene has CDR1 MNHNS and CDR2 SASEGT. With 7 bases clipped from V and 5 bases from J, the junction kept 16 bases outside the gene matches. CDR3 bases: TGTGCCAGCATCGGGGGGGTGGACCTAGCGGGGGGTCACAATGAGCAGTTCTTC. Translated: CASIGGVDLAGGHNEQFF.

This clonotype was detected only once. The chain combines TRBV28 with TRBJ1-3; no clear D gene. The germline gives CDR1 MDHEN, CDR2 SYDVKM. The CDR3 is 15 residues long. Between the trimmed V and J ends, which lost 5 bases and 4 bases, there was a span of 15 bases. The CDR3 DNA sequence: TGTGCCAGCAGTCCGCCCCTTAGCGCCGGAAACACCATATATTTT. This gives the protein CASSPPLSAGNTIYF.

The chain links TRBV6-1 to TRBJ2-7; D not certain. Germline V CDR1 and CDR2: MNHNS, SASEGT. The CDR3 spans 15 residues. V was cut by 7 bases and J by 0 bases, with 16 bases left in between. CDR3 DNA: TGTGCCAGCACTCTCTCGGTACCCAGCTCCTACGAGCAGTACTTC. This codes for CASTLSVPSSYEQYF.